A selection of T cell receptor beta chains follows, all from one sample in a study of beta chain features in type 1 diabetes. Sequencing was performed with immunoSEQ multiplex PCR; in TCRdb, only in-frame clones are kept and a portion is missing. The sample contains about 450,000 clones, more than 9.5% of which appear only once. What was sequenced was naive CD4+ T cells from blood. Receptors were obtained from a woman aged 18-30 years in good health. Both conserved end residues are part of each CDR3. Each record gives: J gene, clone size, D gene, V gene, CDR3 DNA, CDR3 protein. The D gene is left open where the match is weak. For some rows the clone size is stated as once, few or many, or as a class when expanded; others skip it.

j_gene: TRBJ1-1; abundance: .; d_gene: .; v_gene: TRBV30; CDR3nt: TGTGCCTGGAGTTCCGGGCTGGGTACTGAAGCTTTCTTT; CDR3aa: CAWSSGLGTEAFF
j_gene: TRBJ2-7; abundance: .; d_gene: .; v_gene: TRBV7-3; CDR3nt: TGTGCCAGCAGCTTATCCGCATTTGACGAGCAGTACTTC; CDR3aa: CASSLSAFDEQYF
j_gene: TRBJ1-4; abundance: .; d_gene: .; v_gene: TRBV18; CDR3nt: TGTGCCAGCTCACCAGGCACAACTAATGAAAAACTGTTTTTT; CDR3aa: CASSPGTTNEKLFF
j_gene: TRBJ2-5; abundance: few; d_gene: .; v_gene: TRBV6-6; CDR3nt: TGTGCCAGCAGTTCCTCGGCGCGCCAAGAGACCCAGTACTTC; CDR3aa: CASSSSARQETQYF
j_gene: TRBJ2-5; abundance: .; d_gene: TRBD1; v_gene: TRBV2; CDR3nt: TGTGCCAGCAGCAAAGAGGGGGCTCGGGAGACCCAGTACTTC; CDR3aa: CASSKEGARETQYF
j_gene: TRBJ1-6; abundance: .; d_gene: TRBD1; v_gene: TRBV5-4; CDR3nt: TGTGCCAGCAGCTTGGACCGACAGGGGAATTCACCCCTCCACTTT; CDR3aa: CASSLDRQGNSPLHF
j_gene: TRBJ2-6; abundance: few; d_gene: .; v_gene: TRBV7-9; CDR3nt: TGTGCCAGCAGCCCGGGATCCTCTGGGGCCAACGTCCTGACTTTC; CDR3aa: CASSPGSSGANVLTF
j_gene: TRBJ2-1; abundance: few; d_gene: TRBD1; v_gene: TRBV2; CDR3nt: TGTGCCAGCAGTCGTACAGGGGGCAATGAGCAGTTCTTC; CDR3aa: CASSRTGGNEQFF
j_gene: TRBJ1-5; abundance: .; d_gene: .; v_gene: TRBV25-1; CDR3nt: TGTGCCAGCAGCATCAGGGAAAATCAGCCCCAGCATTTT; CDR3aa: CASSIRENQPQHF
j_gene: TRBJ2-2; abundance: few; d_gene: .; v_gene: TRBV9; CDR3nt: TGTGCCAGCAGCGTAGTCGGAGGCACCGGGGAGCTGTTTTTT; CDR3aa: CASSVVGGTGELFF
j_gene: TRBJ1-6; abundance: few; d_gene: TRBD1; v_gene: TRBV7-9; CDR3nt: TGTGCCAGCAGCTCGACGTACAGGGGGGATTCACCCCTCCACTTT; CDR3aa: CASSSTYRGDSPLHF
j_gene: TRBJ1-6; abundance: .; d_gene: .; v_gene: TRBV10-3; CDR3nt: TGTGCCATCAGTGAGTCGAGTGGGGGAAATTCACCCCTCCACTTT; CDR3aa: CAISESSGGNSPLHF
j_gene: TRBJ2-4; abundance: .; d_gene: .; v_gene: TRBV5-5; CDR3nt: TGTGCCAGCAGCCGGAGTACCCCCGAAAACATTCAGTACTTC; CDR3aa: CASSRSTPENIQYF
j_gene: TRBJ2-7; abundance: few; d_gene: TRBD2; v_gene: TRBV30; CDR3nt: TGTGCCTGGTCCCGGACTAGCGGGAGATACGAGCAGTACTTC; CDR3aa: CAWSRTSGRYEQYF
j_gene: TRBJ2-1; abundance: few; d_gene: .; v_gene: TRBV29-1; CDR3nt: TGCAGCGTTAGGTATAACTCCTACAATGAGCAGTTCTTC; CDR3aa: CSVRYNSYNEQFF
j_gene: TRBJ2-5; abundance: .; d_gene: .; v_gene: TRBV14; CDR3nt: TGTGCCAGCAGCCAACTGGCGGGGAACCAAGAGACCCAGTACTTC; CDR3aa: CASSQLAGNQETQYF
j_gene: TRBJ2-1; abundance: .; d_gene: TRBD2; v_gene: TRBV25-1; CDR3nt: TGTGCCAGCAGTGAGATCGGGACTAGCGGGAGACATGAGCAGTTCTTC; CDR3aa: CASSEIGTSGRHEQFF
j_gene: TRBJ2-3; abundance: .; d_gene: TRBD1; v_gene: TRBV27; CDR3nt: TGTGCCAGCAGTTTTCGGGACAGGGGGAATACGCAGTATTTT; CDR3aa: CASSFRDRGNTQYF
j_gene: TRBJ2-5; abundance: .; d_gene: TRBD2; v_gene: TRBV7-9; CDR3nt: TGTGCCAGCAGCTGGGAAGGACTAGTGGGGGAGACCCAGTACTTC; CDR3aa: CASSWEGLVGETQYF
j_gene: TRBJ1-2; abundance: .; d_gene: .; v_gene: TRBV9; CDR3nt: TGTGCCAGCAGCGAATCAACAGGGAGTAGCTACACCTTC; CDR3aa: CASSESTGSSYTF
j_gene: TRBJ1-4; abundance: .; d_gene: .; v_gene: TRBV4-2; CDR3nt: TGTGCCAGCAGCCAAGGACAACAGTGGGCTAATGAAAAACTGTTTTTT; CDR3aa: CASSQGQQWANEKLFF
j_gene: TRBJ2-4; abundance: few; d_gene: TRBD1; v_gene: TRBV10-3; CDR3nt: TGTGCCATCAGTGCGGGACAGCAGTTAGCCAAAAACATTCAGTACTTC; CDR3aa: CAISAGQQLAKNIQYF
j_gene: TRBJ1-5; abundance: .; d_gene: TRBD1; v_gene: TRBV5-6; CDR3nt: TGTGCCAGCAGCAGGACAGGGACCAGCAATCAGCCCCAGCATTTT; CDR3aa: CASSRTGTSNQPQHF
j_gene: TRBJ2-2; abundance: few; d_gene: .; v_gene: TRBV5-1; CDR3nt: TGCGCCAGCAGCTTGGATCCGGGTGGCACCGGGGAGCTGTTTTTT; CDR3aa: CASSLDPGGTGELFF
j_gene: TRBJ2-7; abundance: .; d_gene: TRBD1; v_gene: TRBV4-3; CDR3nt: TGCGCCAGCAGCCAAGGGACAGGGAGAGTTTACGAGCAGTACTTC; CDR3aa: CASSQGTGRVYEQYF
j_gene: TRBJ2-1; abundance: .; d_gene: .; v_gene: TRBV7-9; CDR3nt: TGTGCCAGCAGCTTACGCCTTAGGGATGAGCAGTTCTTC; CDR3aa: CASSLRLRDEQFF
j_gene: TRBJ2-1; abundance: few; d_gene: TRBD2; v_gene: TRBV6-6; CDR3nt: TGTGCCAGCAGTACCGAAGACCCGGGACTAGGAAATGAGCAGTTCTTC; CDR3aa: CASSTEDPGLGNEQFF